Listed below are T cell receptor beta chains from one sample, sequenced in a study of beta chain features in type 1 diabetes. The protocol was immunoSEQ multiplex PCR, while the TCRdb copy is restricted to in-frame clones and leaves out a portion. Of a few hundred thousand clones listed, 14% were seen once; the top ten hold 5.5% to 7.5%. Sequencing was carried out using central memory CD4+ T cells from blood. The origin of the receptors is a man aged 25-45 years in good health. CDR3s include the opening cysteine and the closing phenylalanine or tryptophan. Fields, in order: V gene, clone size, D gene, J gene, CDR3 protein, CDR3 DNA. The D gene is left open where the match is weak. Size tells how often a clone was seen (once, few, many) or the class of an expanded clone, and some rows leave it out.

>TRBV4-1|few|TRBD2|TRBJ2-3
CASSQVPSGRALGDTQYF
TGCGCCAGCAGCCAAGTCCCTAGCGGGAGGGCCTTAGGAGATACGCAGTATTTT
>TRBV6-5|NA|NA|TRBJ1-2
CASRRGVGSYGYTF
TGTGCCAGCCGCCGGGGGGTCGGAAGCTATGGCTACACCTTC
>TRBV7-2|few|NA|TRBJ2-4
CASSLVRNPAKNIQYF
TGTGCCAGCAGCTTGGTACGGAACCCGGCCAAAAACATTCAGTACTTC
>TRBV20-1|NA|NA|TRBJ2-5
CSVLLRETQYF
TGCAGTGTTCTCCTGCGGGAGACCCAGTACTTC
>TRBV6-6|few|NA|TRBJ1-1
CASSQGNTEAFF
TGTGCCAGCAGTCAGGGGAACACTGAAGCTTTCTTT
>TRBV29-1|NA|TRBD2|TRBJ2-5
CSVSGGQETQYF
TGCAGCGTAAGCGGGGGTCAAGAGACCCAGTACTTC
>TRBV5-6|many|NA|TRBJ2-1
CASSSDFHNEQFF
TGTGCCAGCAGCTCGGACTTTCACAATGAGCAGTTCTTC
>TRBV19|many|NA|TRBJ2-2
CASSISGLGGELFF
TGTGCCAGTAGTATCAGTGGGCTCGGCGGGGAGCTGTTTTTT
>TRBV7-8|few|NA|TRBJ1-1
CASSPRVGGTEAFF
TGTGCCAGCAGCCCCCGGGTGGGGGGAACTGAAGCTTTCTTT
>TRBV5-6|few|TRBD2|TRBJ2-7
CASSLGLARYEQYF
TGTGCCAGCAGCTTAGGACTAGCTCGCTACGAGCAGTACTTC
>TRBV27|few|NA|TRBJ1-2
CASSSTGKSNYGYTF
TGTGCCAGCAGTTCAACAGGAAAATCAAACTATGGCTACACCTTC
>TRBV2|NA|TRBD2|TRBJ2-1
CASTTGTSGFLRDNEQFF
TGTGCCAGCACCACCGGGACTAGCGGGTTCCTTCGCGACAATGAGCAGTTCTTC
>TRBV7-9|many|NA|TRBJ2-5
CASSIDGPRLGETQYF
TGTGCCAGCAGCATAGATGGGCCCCGGCTCGGCGAGACCCAGTACTTC
>TRBV6-5|NA|NA|TRBJ1-1
CAGLQDVNTEAFF
TGTGCCGGCCTACAGGATGTGAACACTGAAGCTTTCTTT
>TRBV27|NA|NA|TRBJ2-2
CASSLVSGNTGELFF
TGTGCCAGCAGTTTAGTTAGCGGGAACACCGGGGAGCTGTTTTTT
>TRBV7-2|few|NA|TRBJ2-3
CASSQMRTDTQYF
TGTGCCAGCAGCCAAATGCGGACAGATACGCAGTATTTT
>TRBV11-3|NA|NA|TRBJ1-4
CASSSRRGSNEKLFF
TGTGCCAGCAGCTCCAGGAGGGGATCTAATGAAAAACTGTTTTTT
>TRBV11-2|NA|NA|TRBJ1-1
CASSLAFGQNTEAFF
TGTGCCAGCAGCTTAGCTTTCGGGCAGAACACTGAAGCTTTCTTT
>TRBV5-5|NA|TRBD1|TRBJ1-5
CASSPGTGHSNQPQHF
TGTGCCAGCAGCCCCGGGACAGGGCATAGCAATCAGCCCCAGCATTTT
>TRBV7-2|NA|TRBD1|TRBJ1-2
CASSSRLATGENYGYTF
TGTGCCAGCAGCTCAAGATTAGCGACAGGGGAGAACTATGGCTACACCTTC
>TRBV6-4|few|TRBD2|TRBJ2-1
CASRGLAGSYNEQFF
TGTGCCAGCAGGGGACTAGCGGGCTCCTACAATGAGCAGTTCTTC